A single sample gave rise to the 2 T cell receptor beta chains below, sequenced in a study of OX40 agonist ivuxolimab in advanced cancers. Clones were read by immunoSEQ multiplex PCR, and TCRdb kept only the in-frame ones, dropping some. This table has approximately 130,000 clones, just over 90% appearing once. This specimen consisted of CD4+ or CD8+ T cells sorted from blood, obtained in a trial of the OX40 agonist ivuxolimab. Receptor source: an adult with an advanced solid tumor such as melanoma, head and neck, liver or kidney cancer.

The chain links TRBV5-1 to TRBJ2-7; D not resolved. The CDR3 loop spans 13 amino acids. Trimming took off 3 bases at V and 3 bases at J, with 10 bases between the two ends. Germline-derived CDR1 and CDR2 are SGHRS and YFSETQ. The CDR3 sequence is CASSSDLNYEQYF. The CDR3 DNA is TGCGCCAGCAGCTCCGACCTCAACTACGAGCAGTACTTC.

The chain combines TRBV6-5 with TRBJ2-7, with 8 bases fitting TRBD1. Germline CDR1 reads MNHEY; CDR2 reads SVGAGI. V gave up 5 bases and J gave up 7 bases; unmatched junction bases: 10. This CDR3 is built from 14 residues. The CDR3 DNA reads TGTGCCAGCAGTACCTTGCAGGGGGCGGAAGAGCAGTACTTC. This sequence encodes CASSTLQGAEEQYF.